A selection of T cell receptor beta chains follows, all from one sample in a study of blood T cell repertoires in COVID-19. Repertoires were generated with immunoSEQ multiplex PCR, while TCRdb's copy carries only in-frame clones and drops some. In the table there are around 300,000 clones, around 92% of which are singletons. The source material was PBMCs or T cells enriched from blood (not recorded which). The source of these receptors is a woman between 55 and 75 years old who had recovered from COVID-19. The CDR3 runs from the conserved cysteine through the conserved F or W. D genes are given only for firm matches. Where a row states a size, it is once, few, many or the class of an expanded clone; other rows omit it.

TRBD1,TRBV9,-,TRBJ2-5,TGTGCCAGCAGCGTGACAGGGGATCGCCAAGAGACCCAGTACTTC,CASSVTGDRQETQYF
TRBD2,TRBV4-1,-,TRBJ2-4,TGCGCCAGCAGCCAACCGCAGCGGGGACGGACCAAAAACATTCAGTACTTC,CASSQPQRGRTKNIQYF
TRBD1,TRBV5-1,few,TRBJ2-3,TGCGCCAGCAGCCTGACAGGGCTCGGCGCAGATACGCAGTATTTT,CASSLTGLGADTQYF
-,TRBV7-3,once,TRBJ1-6,TGTGCCAGCAGCTTAGAGGATGGTTCACCCCTCCACTTT,CASSLEDGSPLHF
TRBD1,TRBV28,-,TRBJ2-7,TGTGCCAGCAGTTTTGGCGGACAGGGAACCTACGAGCAGTACTTC,CASSFGGQGTYEQYF
-,TRBV3-1/TRBV3-2,-,TRBJ1-1,TGTGCCAGCAGCCAAGCACGGAGTTTGAGCACTGAAGCTTTCTTT,CASSQARSLSTEAFF
TRBD1,TRBV6-5,few,TRBJ1-2,TGTGCCAGCGGGGCAGGGGGCCCTAACGCCTATGGCTACACCTTC,CASGAGGPNAYGYTF
-,TRBV19,-,TRBJ1-2,TGTGCCAGCTGGGGGGGGAGGTATGGCTACACCTTC,CASWGGRYGYTF
TRBD2,TRBV10-3,-,TRBJ2-2,TGTGCCATCAGGACTAGCGGGGGGCAGAACACCGGGGAGCTGTTTTTT,CAIRTSGGQNTGELFF
-,TRBV4-1,-,TRBJ1-3,TGCGCCAGCAGCCAAGCAGGGGTTTTTGGAAACACCATATATTTT,CASSQAGVFGNTIYF
TRBD1,TRBV7-8,few,TRBJ1-1,TGTGCCAGCAGCTCCCGGACAGGGTGGGACACTGAAGCTTTCTTT,CASSSRTGWDTEAFF
-,TRBV10-3,-,TRBJ1-5,TGTGCCATCAGTGAGTACGAGCGGAGTCAGCCCCAGCATTTT,CAISEYERSQPQHF
-,TRBV7-8,once,TRBJ1-6,TGTGCCAGCAAGGGGGTATCCGATAATTCACCCCTCCACTTT,CASKGVSDNSPLHF
-,TRBV5-1,-,TRBJ1-1,TGCGCCAGCAGCTTGCAGGGCCCGAACACTGAAGCTTTCTTT,CASSLQGPNTEAFF
-,TRBV5-6,-,TRBJ1-2,TGTGCCAGCACCGATTCCCTGGACGGAGGGAACCTTCGGGGCTACACCTTC,CASTDSLDGGNLRGYTF
TRBD1,TRBV5-1,-,TRBJ1-2,TGCGCCAGCAGCTTGGGGCAGGACAGGGGGTATGGCTACACCTTC,CASSLGQDRGYGYTF
TRBD2,TRBV14,once,TRBJ2-3,TGTGCCAGCAGCCAAGTCCAACTAGCGGGATCTTCTAGCACAGATACGCAGTATTTT,CASSQVQLAGSSSTDTQYF
TRBD2,TRBV5-1,few,TRBJ2-1,TGCGCCAGCAGCTTGGCCGGGACTAGCGTTTACAATGAGCAGTTCTTC,CASSLAGTSVYNEQFF
TRBD2,TRBV2,-,TRBJ2-3,TGTGCCAGCAGCGGGGGACTAGCGGGGGGAGGCACAGATACGCAGTATTTT,CASSGGLAGGGTDTQYF
TRBD1,TRBV27,-,TRBJ1-2,TGTGCCAGCAGTTTAGGTCAGGGGGAGGGCTACACCTTC,CASSLGQGEGYTF
-,TRBV21-1,-,TRBJ1-1,TGTGCCAGCGGCAGGGACAGGGGGGACACTGAAGCTTTCTTT,CASGRDRGDTEAFF
-,TRBV18,-,TRBJ1-3,TGTGCCAGCTCACCACTAGGAAACACCATATATTTT,CASSPLGNTIYF
-,TRBV14,-,TRBJ2-3,TGTGCCAGCAGCCAAGGGCGGAGCACAGATACGCAGTATTTT,CASSQGRSTDTQYF
TRBD1,TRBV28,-,TRBJ1-4,TGTGCCAGCAGTTCCCCCGGGACAGCGAATGAAAAACTGTTTTTT,CASSSPGTANEKLFF
-,TRBV6-5,-,TRBJ1-3,TGTGCCAGCAGTTTCCGTCGGGGGGAGGTCGGAAACACCATATATTTT,CASSFRRGEVGNTIYF
-,TRBV2,-,TRBJ2-6,TGTGCCAGCAGTTACAGGGACTCTGGGGCCAACGTCCTGACTTTC,CASSYRDSGANVLTF
TRBD2,TRBV10-3,-,TRBJ2-5,TGTGCCCTCAGACTAGCGGGAGGTGAACAAGAGACCCAGTACTTC,CALRLAGGEQETQYF
-,TRBV3-1/TRBV3-2,-,TRBJ2-5,TGTGCCAGCAGCCAAGAGAGTAAACTCGTGGAGACCCAGTACTTC,CASSQESKLVETQYF
-,TRBV29-1,few,TRBJ1-5,TGCAGCGTTCAAGGAGGAGGTAGCAATCAGCCCCAGCATTTT,CSVQGGGSNQPQHF
-,TRBV29-1,-,TRBJ1-5,TGCAGCGTTGAAGGGTGGGGAGGAAATCAGCCCCAGCATTTT,CSVEGWGGNQPQHF